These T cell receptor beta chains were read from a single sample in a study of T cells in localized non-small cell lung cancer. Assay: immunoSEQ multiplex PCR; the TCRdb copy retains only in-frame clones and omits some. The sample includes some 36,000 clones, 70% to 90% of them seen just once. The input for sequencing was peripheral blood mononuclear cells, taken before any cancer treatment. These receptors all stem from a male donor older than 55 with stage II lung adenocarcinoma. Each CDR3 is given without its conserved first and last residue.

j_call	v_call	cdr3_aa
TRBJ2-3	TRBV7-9	ASSLMGGTDTQY
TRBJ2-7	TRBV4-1	ASSPGGYSYEQY
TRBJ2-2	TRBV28	AIPAGRDTGELF
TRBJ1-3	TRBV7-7	ASSPGALGNTIY
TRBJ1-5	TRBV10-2	ASSVDRVRPQH
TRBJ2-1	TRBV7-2	ASSLSRATNNEQF
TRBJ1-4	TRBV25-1	ATQGSNEKLF
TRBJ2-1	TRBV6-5	ASSETGENEQF
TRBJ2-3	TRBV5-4	ASFILAGGADTQY
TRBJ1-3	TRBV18	ASSPGTGAGNTIY
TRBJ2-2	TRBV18	ASSSLQGRTGELF
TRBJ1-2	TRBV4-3	ASSREGQGTEGYT
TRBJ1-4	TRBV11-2	ASSLEGVANEKLF
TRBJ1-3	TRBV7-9	ASTRRGGISGNTIY
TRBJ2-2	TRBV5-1	ASSLGTYNTGELF
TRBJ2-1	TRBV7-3	ASSQGTGGLEQF